The following is a TCR beta chain sequence with its context. The data derive from a study of follicular helper T cells after annual influenza vaccination. Overall study: Some donors were sampled over the 2013-2014, 2014-2015 and 2015-2016 vaccinations.

Time point: 2014-2015 season, 7 days after vaccination. Sorted blood CD4 subsets were sequenced before and after adults received seasonal inactivated influenza vaccine. Blood volume per time point ranged from about 40 to 110 mL. With 8 bases clipped from V and 6 bases from J, the junction kept 3 bases outside the gene matches. The CDR3 sequence is 13 residues long. Germline V gene sequence: CDR1 MNHNS, CDR2 SASEGT. The table came from immunoSEQ multiplex PCR; TCRdb's copy has only in-frame clones and leaves some out. This sample yields 7,500 to 10,000 clones, of which roughly 80% are seen a single time; 3% to 4.5% belongs to the top ten.

The specimen comprised CXCR5+ CD38- circulating T follicular helper cells from blood, sampled 7 days after influenza vaccination. The subset is: circulating Tfh, non-naive CD4+CXCR5+PD-1+ (ICOS+CD38+ or ICOS-CD38-). The receptor comes from an adult who received the influenza vaccine. The chain uses TRBV6-1 and TRBJ2-1, with 11 positions matching TRBD1. CDR3 DNA sequence: TGTGCCAGCGGACAGGGGGCTGGCAATGAGCAGTTCTTC. This translates into CASGQGAGNEQFF.